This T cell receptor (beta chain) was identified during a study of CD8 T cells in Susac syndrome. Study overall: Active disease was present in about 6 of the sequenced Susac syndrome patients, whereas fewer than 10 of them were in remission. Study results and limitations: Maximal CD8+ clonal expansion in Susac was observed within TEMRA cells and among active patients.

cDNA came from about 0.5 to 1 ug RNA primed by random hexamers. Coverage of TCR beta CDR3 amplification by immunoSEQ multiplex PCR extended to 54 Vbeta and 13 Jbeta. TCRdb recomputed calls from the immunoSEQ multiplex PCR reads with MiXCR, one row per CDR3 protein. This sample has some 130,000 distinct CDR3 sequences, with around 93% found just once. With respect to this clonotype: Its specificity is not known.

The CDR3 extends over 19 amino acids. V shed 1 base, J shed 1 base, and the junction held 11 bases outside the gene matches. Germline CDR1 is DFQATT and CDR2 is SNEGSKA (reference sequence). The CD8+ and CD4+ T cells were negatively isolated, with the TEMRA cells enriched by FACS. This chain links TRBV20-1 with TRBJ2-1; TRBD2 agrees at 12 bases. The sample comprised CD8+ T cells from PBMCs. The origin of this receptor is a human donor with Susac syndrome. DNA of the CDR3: TGCAGTGCTAGAGGTCAACTAGCGGGAGGTCTTAGGTCCTACAATGAGCAGTTCTTC. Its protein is CSARGQLAGGLRSYNEQFF.